The source of this TCR beta chain is a study of blood T cell repertoires in COVID-19. Study-wide context: Sources were T cells, B-cell-depleted T cells, or PBMCs; the material itself was cDNA or gDNA.

Sequencing was performed with immunoSEQ multiplex PCR; in TCRdb, only in-frame clones are kept and a portion is missing. The sample includes about 69,000 clones, almost 80% of them seen just once. The CDR3 has 16 amino acids. The V gene end was trimmed by 0 bases and the J gene end by 3 bases; junction bases not matched to a gene: 6. Looked up from germline, CDR1 is LGHNA and CDR2 is YSLEER. The J gene is TRBJ2-5, the V gene TRBV4-3; 8 bases fit TRBD2. Sample: peripheral blood. This TCR derives from a man aged 55-75 years with acute or convalescent COVID-19. In DNA form, the CDR3 reads TGCGCCAGCAGCCAAGAAGGGCGGGGGGTAAAAGAGACCCAGTACTTC. Amino acid sequence: CASSQEGRGVKETQYF.